This TCR beta chain was identified during a study of T cell repertoires in cytomegalovirus infection. In the study overall: The authors used CMV epitopes that were HLA-C-restricted (recently identified) and HLA-B-restricted (well studied).

TCRdb recomputed calls from the reads with MiXCR, one row per CDR3 protein. The sample carries approximately 990,000 distinct CDR3 sequences, 25% to 40% recorded once. Germline trimming cut 2 bases from V and 7 bases from J; bases unmatched to any gene: 8. Germline CDR1 and CDR2: LNHNV and YYDKDF (reference sequence). There are 16 residues in the CDR3. Of note for this clonotype: What it binds is unknown.

The source was cultured CD8+ T cells from PBMCs, collected from culture after CMV antigen stimulation. The chain links TRBV15 to TRBJ1-6, with TRBD1 matching over 7 bases. The origin of this receptor is a human donor in good health (CMV status not recorded). Some clones in this sample may be carry-over from other donors' samples. CDR3 protein: CATSRPLDRVNSPLHF. The CDR3 bases are TGTGCCACCAGCAGACCATTAGACAGGGTCAATTCACCCCTCCACTTT.